The 4 T cell receptor beta chains listed next were all sequenced from one sample in a study of blood T cell repertoires in COVID-19. The repertoire was sequenced with immunoSEQ multiplex PCR; TCRdb's copy has only in-frame clones and lacks some. The sample yields 200,000 or so clones, more than 65% seen once. The material sequenced was peripheral blood. The receptors here all came from a man aged 40-50 years who had recovered from COVID-19.

This clone has a single count. This chain uses TRBV30 with TRBJ1-5; D is ambiguous. Trimming stripped 3 bases from V and 2 bases from J, with 11 bases between. The CDR3 sequence is 14 residues long. The V gene's germline CDR1 is GTSNPN and CDR2 SVGIG (reference sequence). The CDR3 loop is CAWRGGRGNQPQHF. The CDR3 region has the DNA TGTGCCTGGAGGGGTGGGAGAGGCAATCAGCCCCAGCATTTT. Based on the CDR3 plus reference TRBV30 and TRBJ1-5, the full variable domain is SQTIHQWPATLVQPVGSPLSLECTVEGTSNPNLYWYRQAAGRGLQLLFYSVGIGQISSEVPQNLSASRPQDRQFILSSKKLLLSDSGFYLCAWRGGRGNQPQHFGDGTRLSIL.

The genes are TRBV27 and TRBJ1-3, with D unresolved. This CDR3 contains 12 residues. The V end lost 8 bases, the J end lost 2 bases, and 7 bases lay between the germline ends. Germline V gene lookup returns CDR1 MNHEY and CDR2 SMNVEV (reference sequence). CDR3 protein: CASGLPGNTIYF. The CDR3 coding sequence is TGTGCCAGCGGACTTCCTGGAAACACCATATATTTT.

V gene TRBV21-1 combines with J gene TRBJ1-5; the table names TRBD1, a call not compared with the DNA. TRBV21-1 is listed as a pseudogene. The CDR3 runs to 18 residues. In DNA form, the CDR3 reads TGTGCCAGCAGCAACCGCCCCTTTACAGGGGTCGAAGTCCAGCCCCAGCATTTT. It codes for CASSNRPFTGVEVQPQHF.

The chain combines TRBV18 with TRBJ1-1, with D hard to call. Germline assignment: CDR1 KGHSH and CDR2 LQKENI. The CDR3 runs to 15 residues. V was shortened by 4 bases and J by 1 base, with 13 bases between the two germline ends. DNA of the CDR3: TGTGCCAGCTCACTAATCCCGTTCCCGAACACTGAAGCTTTCTTT. Its protein is CASSLIPFPNTEAFF.